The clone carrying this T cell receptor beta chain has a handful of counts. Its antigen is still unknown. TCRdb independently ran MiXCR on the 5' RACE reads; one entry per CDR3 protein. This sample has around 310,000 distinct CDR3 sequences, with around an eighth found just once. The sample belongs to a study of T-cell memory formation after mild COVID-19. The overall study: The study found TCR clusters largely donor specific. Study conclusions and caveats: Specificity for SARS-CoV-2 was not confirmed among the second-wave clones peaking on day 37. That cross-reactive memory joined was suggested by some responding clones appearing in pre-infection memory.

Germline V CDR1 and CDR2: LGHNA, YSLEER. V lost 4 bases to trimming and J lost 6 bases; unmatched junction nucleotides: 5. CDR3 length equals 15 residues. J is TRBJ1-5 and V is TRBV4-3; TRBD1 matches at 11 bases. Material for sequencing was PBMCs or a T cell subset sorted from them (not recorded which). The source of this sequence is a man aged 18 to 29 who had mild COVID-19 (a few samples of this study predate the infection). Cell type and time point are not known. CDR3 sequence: CASSPGQGGGQPQHF. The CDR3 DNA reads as TGCGCCAGCAGCCCGGGACAGGGGGGGGGTCAGCCCCAGCATTTT.